This T cell receptor (beta chain) is from a study of CD8 T cells in Susac syndrome. Reverse transcription of 0.5 to 1 ug RNA used random hexamers. One entry per CDR3 protein, called by TCRdb with MiXCR from the immunoSEQ multiplex PCR reads. The table includes 150,000 to 200,000 distinct CDR3 sequences, approximately 94% detected once. Trimming shortened V by 3 bases and J by 7 bases, and 25 bases separated the two germline ends. From germline, CDR1 is MGHRA and CDR2 YSYEKL. The length of the CDR3 is 18 residues. This clonotype was recorded once. The V gene is TRBV4-1, the J gene TRBJ1-5; D might be TRBD1 (5 bases). The sequenced sample was CD4+ T cells from PBMCs. The source is a human donor with multiple sclerosis. As DNA, the CDR3 is TGCGCCAGCAGCCATCTCCCGTGGCTCCGGGGCCTGGGGCAGCCCCAGCATTTT. Translating gives CASSHLPWLRGLGQPQHF.